The 23 T cell receptor beta chains listed next were all sequenced from one sample in a study of shared clonotypes between healthy human individuals. Assay: immunoSEQ multiplex PCR; the TCRdb copy retains only in-frame clones and omits some. The table records over a million clones, about four fifths of them present only once. Sequenced input: memory CD4+ T cells from PBMCs. As to subset: CD45RA-negative fraction. Receptors originate from a man aged 18 to 29 in good health. Some clones in this sample may be carry-over from other donors' samples.

On this clone itself: No conserved phenylalanine or tryptophan is present at the end of the CDR3, so a read error is the likely explanation. The chain links TRBV7-2 to TRBJ2-7, with a possible D match to TRBD1 (5 bases). Germline-derived CDR1 and CDR2 are SGHTA and FQGNSA. CDR3 size: 11 residues. The ends were cut back, 3 bases at V and 9 bases at J, with 9 bases in the middle. CDR3 residues: CASSLGHGQYS. CDR3 DNA: TGTGCCAGCAGCTTGGGGCACGGGCAGTACTCC.

This clone was seen a handful of times. The chain has TRBV5-1 and TRBJ2-5; D remains ambiguous. This CDR3 is built from 15 residues. Trimming took off 1 base at V and 2 bases at J, with 12 bases between the two ends. Germline assignment: CDR1 SGHRS and CDR2 YFSETQ. CDR3 loop: CASSLMPGQQETQYF. The CDR3 coding sequence is TGCGCCAGCAGCTTGATGCCAGGCCAGCAAGAGACCCAGTACTTC.

Only a few counts were recorded for this clone. The rearrangement joins TRBV27 to TRBJ1-1; D might be TRBD1 (5 bases). The CDR3 length is 15 residues. Per germline, CDR1 MNHEY and CDR2 SMNVEV (reference sequence). Trimming cost V 4 bases and J 6 bases, with 18 bases left between them. The CDR3 loop is CASSSSGVPGAEAFF. The CDR3 nucleotides read TGTGCCAGCAGTTCCTCCGGCGTCCCGGGGGCTGAAGCTTTCTTT.

Regarding this clone: The same CDR3 also results from other DNA sequences found in this sample. The genes are TRBV28 and TRBJ2-7, with 8 bases lining up with TRBD1. The ends lost 5 bases at V and 1 base at J; junction bases unmatched: 4. The V gene's germline CDR1 is MDHEN and CDR2 SYDVKM. This CDR3 spans 14 amino acids. The CDR3 spells CASSRTGPSYEQYF. The DNA for the CDR3 is TGTGCCAGCAGTCGGACAGGGCCTTCCTACGAGCAGTACTTC.

V gene TRBV19 combines with J gene TRBJ2-4; D remains ambiguous. This CDR3 is built from 15 residues. Germline assignment: CDR1 LNHDA and CDR2 SQIVND (reference sequence). V was cut by 7 bases and J by 0 bases, with 13 bases left in between. CDR3 DNA: TGTGCCAGTAAGGAAGGATCTCTAGCCAAAAACATTCAGTACTTC. It encodes CASKEGSLAKNIQYF.

V usage is TRBV7-2 and J usage is TRBJ2-7, with 7 bases matching TRBD1. CDR3 length equals 14 residues. The germline CDR1 and CDR2 sequences are SGHTA and FQGNSA. The V and J ends lost 5 bases and 2 bases, in that order; junction bases with no gene match: 6. The chain's CDR3 is CASSARTGPYEQYF. The CDR3 nucleotides are TGTGCCAGCAGCGCGCGGACAGGCCCCTACGAGCAGTACTTC.

The rearrangement uses TRBV25-1 and TRBJ2-5; TRBD1 agrees at 8 bases. This CDR3 comprises 13 residues. V dropped 6 bases and J dropped 5; count of bases not matched to a gene: 5. From germline, CDR1 is MGHDK and CDR2 SYGVNS. CDR3: CASRRTGRETQYF. The CDR3 DNA follows: TGTGCCAGCAGAAGGACAGGGCGGGAGACCCAGTACTTC. Drawing the rest from reference TRBV25-1 and TRBJ2-5, the complete variable domain is EADIYQTPRYLVIGTGKKITLECSQTMGHDKMYWYQQDPGMELHLIHYSYGVNSTEKGDLSSESTVSRIRTEHFPLTLESARPSHTSQYLCASRRTGRETQYFGPGTRLLVL.

The rearrangement uses TRBV2 and TRBJ1-2; D is ambiguous. The V end was cut by 6 bases, the J end by 3 bases, with 11 bases between. This CDR3 has 13 residues. Germline values: CDR1 SNHLY, CDR2 FYNNEI. CDR3 coding DNA: TGTGCCAGCAGCCAGATAGTCGACTATGGCTACACCTTC. Translating gives CASSQIVDYGYTF.

A remark on this clone: One end of the junction varies from germline; a read error may be responsible. V gene TRBV30 combines with J gene TRBJ1-2; no reliable D call. This CDR3 spans 17 amino acids. CDR1 is GTSNPN and CDR2 is SVGIG in the germline V gene (reference sequence). The CDR3 here is CAWTWPAFGIRNHGYAF. CDR3 DNA sequence: TGTGCCTGGACCTGGCCAGCTTTCGGCATTCGTAACCATGGCTACGCCTTC.

J is TRBJ2-5 and V is TRBV2; 8 nucleotides line up with TRBD2. V lost 2 bases and J lost 5; bases outside the gene matches: 19. Germline CDR1 is SNHLY and CDR2 is FYNNEI. There are 19 residues in the CDR3. DNA of the CDR3: TGTGCCAGCAGTGAAATTTCTATCCCCGAAGGACTAGCAATGGAGACCCAGTACTTC. Its translation: CASSEISIPEGLAMETQYF.

CDR3 sequence reads: CASSPGLANPGQFF. CDR3 coding DNA: TGTGCCAGCAGTCCTGGACTAGCCAATCCGGGGCAGTTCTTC. V and J are TRBV2 and TRBJ2-1; TRBD2 agrees at 8 bases. Per the germline V gene, CDR1 is SNHLY and CDR2 is FYNNEI. V lost 5 bases to trimming and J lost 12 bases; unmatched junction nucleotides: 12. This CDR3 comprises 14 residues.

This clone was seen more than once but under ten times. This CDR3 is also generated by other DNA sequences in the sample. The chain has TRBV19 and TRBJ2-1; no reliable D call. Germline CDR1 and CDR2: LNHDA and SQIVND (reference sequence). This CDR3 contains 13 residues. The V and J ends lost 1 base and 3 bases respectively, with 4 bases between them. The chain's CDR3 is CASSIGHYNEQFF. The CDR3, as DNA: TGTGCCAGTAGTATAGGACACTACAATGAGCAGTTCTTC.

This sequence joins TRBV5-5 and TRBJ2-7; the D gene could be TRBD1 or TRBD2 (5 bases each). V lost 0 bases to trimming and J lost 0 bases, with 19 bases between them. This CDR3 region has 18 residues. Germline V CDR1 and CDR2: SGHKS, YYEKEE (reference sequence). CDR3 in amino acids: CASSLAGRGEGSSYEQYF. In DNA form, the CDR3 reads TGTGCCAGCAGCTTGGCTGGCCGGGGAGAGGGGAGCTCCTACGAGCAGTACTTC.

The chain links TRBV27 to TRBJ2-2; maybe TRBD2 (5 bases). The CDR3 is 15 amino acids. V was trimmed by 9 bases and J by 6 bases, leaving 20 bases between them. Germline lookup yields CDR1 MNHEY and CDR2 SMNVEV (reference sequence). CDR3 loop: CASSALGSTPGELFF. CDR3 nucleotide sequence: TGTGCCAGTAGCGCCTTGGGCAGTACCCCCGGGGAGCTGTTTTTT.

This sequence joins TRBV5-6 and TRBJ2-1; TRBD2 matches 7 bases. The CDR3 is 15 amino acids. With V trimmed by 2 bases and J by 8 bases, 10 bases remained unmatched. Germline lookup yields CDR1 SGHDT and CDR2 YYEEEE. Here the CDR3 reads CASSFEGGPGDEQFF. Written as DNA, the CDR3 is TGTGCCAGCAGCTTTGAGGGAGGGCCCGGCGATGAGCAGTTCTTC.

Details on this clone: This may arise from a read error, as a much more abundant clone is one base away. The same CDR3 also results from other DNA sequences found in this sample. This chain connects TRBV15 to TRBJ2-3, with D unresolved. Between the trimmed V and J ends, which lost 1 base and 4 bases, there was a span of 6 bases. The CDR3 runs to 13 residues. The V gene's germline CDR1 is LNHNV and CDR2 YYDKDF (reference sequence). Here the CDR3 reads CATSRGLADTQYF. The DNA for the CDR3 is TGTGCCACCAGCAGAGGTCTGGCAGATACGCAGTATTTT.

This clone was seen a single time. This rearrangement joins TRBV28 to TRBJ1-5; no definite D call. This CDR3 is built from 13 residues. CDR1 is MDHEN and CDR2 is SYDVKM in the germline V gene. Trimming took 8 bases from V and 6 from J, leaving 14 bases between them. CDR3 region: CASHLMRAQPQHF. The CDR3 bases are TGTGCCAGCCATTTGATGAGGGCTCAGCCCCAGCATTTT.

The chain uses TRBV11-3 and TRBJ2-7, with D tentatively TRBD1 (5 bases). The germline gives CDR1 SGHNT, CDR2 YENEEA. V lost 4 bases, J lost 5 bases, and 6 bases lay in between. The CDR3 is made up of 11 amino acids. The CDR3 DNA follows: TGTGCCAGCAGCTCAGGGAACGAGCAGTACTTC. Translation gives CASSSGNEQYF.

Remarks on this clone: The germline gene is not matched at one end of the junction; a read error may be the cause. This chain uses TRBV7-8 with TRBJ1-1; 7 bases map to TRBD1. CDR3 size: 14 residues. In germline, CDR1 is SGHVS, CDR2 FQNEAQ. CDR3 region: CASTLGGGYTEAFF. The CDR3 nucleotides are TGTGCCAGCACCTTAGGGGGCGGGTACACTGAAGCTTTCTTT. Using reference TRBV7-8 and TRBJ1-1 for the parts outside the CDR3, the full variable domain is GAGVSQSPRYKVAKRGQDVALRCDPISGHVSLFWYQQALGQGPEFLTYFQNEAQLDKSGLPSDRFFAERPEGSVSTLKIQRTQQEDSAVYLCASTLGGGYTEAFFGQGTRLTVV.

V is TRBV7-3 and J is TRBJ2-2, with D possibly TRBD1 on 5 matching bases. The CDR3 extends over 16 amino acids. Trimming left V 5 bases short and J 2 bases short, with 15 bases between. Germline values: CDR1 SGHTA, CDR2 FQGTGA. This CDR3 reads CASSPGPQGNTGELFF. DNA for the CDR3: TGTGCCAGCAGCCCGGGCCCCCAGGGTAACACCGGGGAGCTGTTTTTT.

The chain couples TRBV30 to TRBJ2-3; no reliable D call. From germline, CDR1 is GTSNPN and CDR2 SVGIG (reference sequence). Trimming cost V 6 bases and J 3 bases, with 4 bases left between them. This CDR3 contains 10 residues. The CDR3 is CACCTDTQYF. CDR3 DNA: TGTGCCTGCTGTACAGATACGCAGTATTTT.

J is TRBJ1-4 and V is TRBV9; TRBD1 matches 7 bases. CDR1 is SGDLS and CDR2 is YYNGEE in the germline V gene. There are 16 residues in the CDR3. The trim removed 2 bases at V and 8 bases at J, leaving 12 bases unmatched. The CDR3 protein is CASSVGPTGFREKLFF. For the CDR3, the DNA is TGTGCCAGCAGCGTGGGGCCGACAGGGTTTAGGGAAAAACTGTTTTTT.

V and J are TRBV19 and TRBJ2-2; D remains unclear. This CDR3 comprises 15 residues. Trimming removed 7 bases at V and 1 base at J, with 13 bases between. From germline, CDR1 is LNHDA and CDR2 SQIVND (reference sequence). DNA of the CDR3: TGTGCCAGTACTCCGATCCTAGGGAACACCGGGGAGCTGTTTTTT. Translated, it gives CASTPILGNTGELFF.